This paragraph covers one T cell receptor beta chain sequence. After removal of 3 bases from V and 5 bases from J, the junction contained 7 bases not matched to a gene. The CDR3 contains 16 residues. In germline, CDR1 is SGHRS, CDR2 YFSETQ. The data belong to a study of STAT5B mutations in CD4+ large granular lymphocyte leukemia. Original processing methods: A productive frequency of 2.59 x 10-5 was the lowest detectable. Sequencing was performed with immunoSEQ multiplex PCR; in TCRdb, only in-frame clones are kept and a portion is missing. That table is the source of V, J and clone size, and D and trimming were worked out from the DNA. This table has about 22,000 clones, roughly 79% appearing once.

The source of this sequence is a human donor in good health. The rearrangement joins TRBV5-1 to TRBJ1-4; TRBD1 aligns across 10 bases. The sequencing sample was made of CD4+ T cells from blood buffy coats. As DNA, the CDR3 is TGCGCCAGCAGCTCACCAACGGGACAGGGGAATGAAAAACTGTTTTTT. Amino acids: CASSSPTGQGNEKLFF.